This T cell receptor (beta chain) was identified in a study of shared clonotypes between healthy human individuals (TCRdb year 2020). A note on the overall study: A couple of women and a few men aged 18 to 49 years were included in the cohort. Per donor, three plates each were used for CD4 naive and CD4 memory, two for CD8 naive, and one for CD8 memory. Each donor's leukapheresis produced roughly between roughly 0.85 and 10 billion PBMCs. The study deeply sequenced blood TCR repertoires of five healthy adults to estimate repertoire size and the extent of clonotype sharing between individuals. Libraries were prepared and TCR repertoires were sequenced by different laboratories using diverse techniques, in order to increase sequencing depth and limit assay-specific biases. The research as a whole found: Sampling was limited to blood, and TCR repertoires in tissue likely differ from TCR repertoires in blood. Across a handful of donors, approximately 5% of naive CD4, 3% to 3.5% of naive CD8, under 2.5% of memory CD4, and over 0.35% of memory CD8 clonotypes were shared. Higher generation probabilities were observed for clonotypes shared by all four sorted-subset donors than for non-shared clonotypes. Based on pairwise subsampling, the degree of clonotype sharing among donors was expected to be affected by sequencing depth. Naive subsets generally had larger estimated clonotype richness than memory subsets. Rarefaction of sorted-subset datasets indicated incomplete sequencing despite the large sequencing depth. The small number of donors limited the genetic and exposure-history diversity represented.

Donors were healthy HIV-negative adults with no recently reported acute infections or vaccinations. Only Caucasian adults living in Nashville, Tennessee, USA were represented among the donors. CD4+ T cells were enriched through magnetic negative selection, after which naive cells were positively selected on CD45RA and the remaining negative fraction served as the memory subset. Blood was collected by leukapheresis, and PBMCs were isolated by Ficoll-Histopaque density gradient centrifugation and then cryopreserved in liquid nitrogen vapor phase. Analytical flow cytometry was used to check the purity and quantity of each magnetically sorted T cell population. Genomic DNA was isolated from every sorted fraction and measured by UV absorbance on a Nanodrop 2000c. Using the deep immunoSEQ assay, multiplex PCR amplified TCR CDR3 regions from genomic DNA. Extracted genomic DNA from each cell subset was spread evenly across all wells of several immunoSEQ 96-well plates, with each plate serving as a replicate. Each replicate PCR for sorted subsets received roughly 0.2 ug genomic DNA, equal to tens of thousands of T cell genomes. The purified libraries were quantified using a Qubit 3.0 fluorometer, sized with a Bioanalyzer 2100, and then quantified again using the KAPA Library Quantification kit. Every immunoSEQ 96-well plate was sequenced on a dedicated single-read 150-cycle Illumina NextSeq 550 flow cell. Per the original workflow: The immunoSEQ output contained only junctional sequences without quality scores, so filtering could not match that applied to full-length reads. Sequences were annotated with PyIR, a Python wrapper for IgBLAST v1.9, using IMGT germline references to assign V/J genes and CDR3. Reads were filtered out if the reads had weak V/J assignments (E-value above 1e-6), no CDR3, stop codons, out-of-frame junctions, or ambiguous translated residues. V3J clonotypes were defined as sequences sharing an identical inferred V gene, J gene, and CDR3 amino acid sequence. The percentage overlap between two repertoires was calculated by dividing the number of shared unique clonotypes by the size of the smaller repertoire. Repertoire richness was assessed with RTK rarefaction, the Chao1 estimator, and Recon v2.1 estimates of unobserved clonotypes. OLGA was used to compute generation probabilities for all TCRbeta clonotypes that the gDNA method yielded from a few donors. Drawn from immuneACCESS, this table holds only the in-frame rearrangements with V and J called that TCRdb kept. Clones are partly lost; checked studies trace under half to an unresolved V gene and leave the rest unexplained. V and J calls and clone size follow that table, whereas D and trimming were derived from the DNA. The sample table holds over a million clones, of which 75% to 85% were seen once. The biggest ten clones account for more than 0.55% of the sample.

As concerns this clone: The target of this receptor is not known. No qualities accompany the bases; no much larger clone lies one base away.

This clonotype originated in a man younger than 35 in good health. Some clones in this sample may be carry-over from other donors' samples. Sequencing used memory CD4+ T cells from PBMCs. The cell subset or site label of this sample denotes: CD45RA-negative fraction.

CDR3 sequence: CASSAGATDTQYF. The DNA reads as follows: TGCGCCAGCAGCGCGGGAGCCACAGATACGCAGTATTTT. The chain is made from TRBV5-1 and TRBJ2-3; TRBD2 aligns with 7 central bases. For this chain, trimming is 4 bases at the V end and 2 bases at the J end, and the number of junction bases without a gene match is 1. From its cysteine to its phenylalanine, the CDR3 spans 13 amino acids. The only DNA kept is the CDR3, 39 bases in frame from the first base. For CDR1 and CDR2, the germline V gene lists SGHRS and YFSETQ.